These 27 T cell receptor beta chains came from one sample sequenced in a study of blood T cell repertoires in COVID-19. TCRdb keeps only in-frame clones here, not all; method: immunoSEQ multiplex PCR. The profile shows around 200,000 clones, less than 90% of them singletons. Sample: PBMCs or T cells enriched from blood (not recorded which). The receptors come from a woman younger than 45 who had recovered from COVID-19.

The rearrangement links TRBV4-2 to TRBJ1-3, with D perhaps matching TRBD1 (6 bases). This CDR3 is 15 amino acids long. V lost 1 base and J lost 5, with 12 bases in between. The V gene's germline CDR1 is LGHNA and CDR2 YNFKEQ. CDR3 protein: CASSQGQGTRNTIYF. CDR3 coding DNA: TGTGCCAGCAGCCAAGGTCAGGGGACAAGAAACACCATATATTTT.

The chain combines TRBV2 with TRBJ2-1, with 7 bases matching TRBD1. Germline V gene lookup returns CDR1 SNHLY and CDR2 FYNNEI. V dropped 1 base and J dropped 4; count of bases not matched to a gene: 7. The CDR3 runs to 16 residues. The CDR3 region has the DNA TGTGCCAGCAGTGAAGAGCCCGGGACAGCATACAATGAGCAGTTCTTC. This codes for CASSEEPGTAYNEQFF.

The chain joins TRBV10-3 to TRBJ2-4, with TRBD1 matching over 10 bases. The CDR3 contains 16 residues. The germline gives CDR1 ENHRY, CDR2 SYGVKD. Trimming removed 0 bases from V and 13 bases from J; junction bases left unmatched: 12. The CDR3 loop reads CAISESTGDRGVKQYF. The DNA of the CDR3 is TGTGCCATCAGTGAGTCTACTGGGGACAGGGGTGTCAAACAGTACTTC.

The CDR3 region is CASSNQPRGQTQYF. CDR3 coding DNA: TGTGCCAGCAGCAACCAACCCAGGGGACAGACCCAGTACTTC. The chain links TRBV21-1 to TRBJ2-5; the table names TRBD1, a call not compared with the DNA. TRBV21-1 is noted as a pseudogene. This CDR3 contains 14 residues.

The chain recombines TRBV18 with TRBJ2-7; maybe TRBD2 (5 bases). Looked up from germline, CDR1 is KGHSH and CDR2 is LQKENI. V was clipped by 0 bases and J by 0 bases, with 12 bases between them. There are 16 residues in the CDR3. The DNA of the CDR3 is TGTGCCAGCTCACCACCTCACACGGGGTTCTCCTACGAGCAGTACTTC. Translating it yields CASSPPHTGFSYEQYF.

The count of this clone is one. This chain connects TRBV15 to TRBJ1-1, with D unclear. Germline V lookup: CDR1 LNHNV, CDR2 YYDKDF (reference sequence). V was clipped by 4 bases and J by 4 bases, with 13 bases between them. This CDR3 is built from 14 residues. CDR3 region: CATSTLPLSTEAFF. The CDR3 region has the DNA TGTGCCACCAGCACCCTCCCCCTGAGCACTGAAGCTTTCTTT.

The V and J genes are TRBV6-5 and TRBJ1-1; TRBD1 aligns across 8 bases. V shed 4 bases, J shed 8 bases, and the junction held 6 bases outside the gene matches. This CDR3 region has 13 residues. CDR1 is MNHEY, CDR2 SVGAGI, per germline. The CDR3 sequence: CASSSFRTGEAFF. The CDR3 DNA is TGTGCCAGCAGTTCCTTTAGGACAGGGGAAGCTTTCTTT.

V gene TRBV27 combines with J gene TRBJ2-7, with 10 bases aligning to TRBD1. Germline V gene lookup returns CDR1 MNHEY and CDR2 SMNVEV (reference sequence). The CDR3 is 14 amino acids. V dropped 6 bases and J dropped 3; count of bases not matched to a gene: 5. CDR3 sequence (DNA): TGTGCCAGCAGCCTGGGGGACAGGGGCTACGAGCAGTACTTC. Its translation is CASSLGDRGYEQYF.

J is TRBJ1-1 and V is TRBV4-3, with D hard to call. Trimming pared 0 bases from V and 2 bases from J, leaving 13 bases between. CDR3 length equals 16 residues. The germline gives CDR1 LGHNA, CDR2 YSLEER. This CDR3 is CASSQDGGGINTEAFF. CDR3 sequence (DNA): TGCGCCAGCAGCCAAGATGGTGGAGGGATTAACACTGAAGCTTTCTTT.

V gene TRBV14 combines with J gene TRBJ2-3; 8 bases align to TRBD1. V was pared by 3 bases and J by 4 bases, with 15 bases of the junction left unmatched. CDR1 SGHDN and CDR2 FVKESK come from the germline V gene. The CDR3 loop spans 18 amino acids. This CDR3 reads CASSQLLLWTGKADTQYF. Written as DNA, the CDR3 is TGTGCCAGCAGCCAGCTGCTTTTATGGACAGGGAAGGCAGATACGCAGTATTTT. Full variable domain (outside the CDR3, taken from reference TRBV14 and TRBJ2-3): EAGVTQFPSHSVIEKGQTVTLRCDPISGHDNLYWYRRVMGKEIKFLLHFVKESKQDESGMPNNRFLAERTGGTYSTLKVQPAELEDSGVYFCASSQLLLWTGKADTQYFGPGTRLTVL.

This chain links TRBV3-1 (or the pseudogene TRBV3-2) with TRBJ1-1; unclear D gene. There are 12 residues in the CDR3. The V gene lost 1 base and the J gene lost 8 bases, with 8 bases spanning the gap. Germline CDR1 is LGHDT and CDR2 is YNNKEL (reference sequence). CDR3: CASSQGAREAFF. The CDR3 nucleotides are TGTGCCAGCAGCCAAGGGGCCCGGGAAGCTTTCTTT.

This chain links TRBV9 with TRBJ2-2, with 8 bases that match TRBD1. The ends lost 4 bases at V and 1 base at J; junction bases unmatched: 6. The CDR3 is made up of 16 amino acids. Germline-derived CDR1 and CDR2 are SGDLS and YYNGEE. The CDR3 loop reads CASSQRTGWNTGELFF. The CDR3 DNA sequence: TGTGCCAGCAGCCAAAGGACAGGGTGGAACACCGGGGAGCTGTTTTTT.

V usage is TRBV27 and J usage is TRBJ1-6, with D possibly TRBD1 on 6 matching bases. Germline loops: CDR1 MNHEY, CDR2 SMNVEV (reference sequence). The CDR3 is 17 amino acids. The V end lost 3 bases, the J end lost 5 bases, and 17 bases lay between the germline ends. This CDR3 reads CASSFQDSRSNNSPLHF. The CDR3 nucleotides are TGTGCCAGCAGTTTCCAGGACAGCCGATCTAATAATTCACCCCTCCACTTT.

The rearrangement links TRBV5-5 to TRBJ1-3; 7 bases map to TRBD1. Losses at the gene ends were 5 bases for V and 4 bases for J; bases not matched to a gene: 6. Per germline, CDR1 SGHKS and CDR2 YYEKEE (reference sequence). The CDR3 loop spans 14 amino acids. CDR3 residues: CASSGQALGNTIYF. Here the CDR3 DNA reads TGTGCCAGCAGTGGACAGGCATTAGGAAACACCATATATTTT.

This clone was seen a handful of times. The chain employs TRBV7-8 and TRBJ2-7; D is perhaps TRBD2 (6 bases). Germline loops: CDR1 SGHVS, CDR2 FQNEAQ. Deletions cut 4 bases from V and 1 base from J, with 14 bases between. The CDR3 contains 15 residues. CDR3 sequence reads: CASSSKTRASYEQYF. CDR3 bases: TGTGCCAGCAGCTCTAAGACTAGGGCGTCCTACGAGCAGTACTTC.

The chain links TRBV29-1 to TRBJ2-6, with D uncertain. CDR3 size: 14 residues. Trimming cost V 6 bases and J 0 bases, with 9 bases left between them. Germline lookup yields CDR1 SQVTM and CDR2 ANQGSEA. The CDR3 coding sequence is TGCAGCGTCCCAGGTACCTCTGGGGCCAACGTCCTGACTTTC. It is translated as CSVPGTSGANVLTF.

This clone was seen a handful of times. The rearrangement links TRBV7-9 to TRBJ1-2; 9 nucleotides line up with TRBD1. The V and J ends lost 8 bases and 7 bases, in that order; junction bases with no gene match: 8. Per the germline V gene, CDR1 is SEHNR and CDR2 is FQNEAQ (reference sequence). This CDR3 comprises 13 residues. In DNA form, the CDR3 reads TGTGCCAGCGCCGGACAGGGGATAGGTGGCTACACCTTC. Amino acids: CASAGQGIGGYTF.

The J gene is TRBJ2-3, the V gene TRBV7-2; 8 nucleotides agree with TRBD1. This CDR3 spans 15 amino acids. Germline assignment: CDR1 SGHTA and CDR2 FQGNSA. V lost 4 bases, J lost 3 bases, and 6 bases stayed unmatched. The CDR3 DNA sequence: TGTGCCAGCAGCTACGCCGGACAGGGAACAGATACGCAGTATTTT. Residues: CASSYAGQGTDTQYF.

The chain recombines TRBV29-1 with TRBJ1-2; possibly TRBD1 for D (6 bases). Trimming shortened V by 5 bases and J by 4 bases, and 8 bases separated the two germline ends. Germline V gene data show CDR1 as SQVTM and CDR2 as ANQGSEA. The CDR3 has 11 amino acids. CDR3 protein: CSVTGTYGYTF. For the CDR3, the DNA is TGCAGCGTTACAGGGACCTATGGCTACACCTTC.

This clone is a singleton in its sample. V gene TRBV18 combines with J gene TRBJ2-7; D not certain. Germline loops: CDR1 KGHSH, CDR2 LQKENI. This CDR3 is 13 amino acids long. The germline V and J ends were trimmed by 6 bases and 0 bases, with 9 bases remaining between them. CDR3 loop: CASSVDNSYEQYF. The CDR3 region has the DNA TGTGCCAGCTCGGTTGACAACTCCTACGAGCAGTACTTC.

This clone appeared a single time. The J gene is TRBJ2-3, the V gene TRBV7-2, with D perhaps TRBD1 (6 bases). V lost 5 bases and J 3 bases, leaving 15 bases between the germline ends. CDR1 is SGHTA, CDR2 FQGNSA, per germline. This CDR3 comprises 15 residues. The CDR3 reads CASSQGGQITDTQYF. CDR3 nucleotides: TGTGCCAGCAGCCAAGGAGGACAGATTACAGATACGCAGTATTTT.

DNA for the CDR3: TGTGCCAGCACCCGACAGGGAGGCAACACCATATATTTT. Translated, it gives CASTRQGGNTIYF. This sequence joins TRBV6-1 and TRBJ1-3; 7 nucleotides agree with TRBD1. V lost 7 bases and J lost 7; bases outside the gene matches: 7. Germline V gives CDR1 MNHNS, CDR2 SASEGT. The CDR3 sequence is 13 residues long.

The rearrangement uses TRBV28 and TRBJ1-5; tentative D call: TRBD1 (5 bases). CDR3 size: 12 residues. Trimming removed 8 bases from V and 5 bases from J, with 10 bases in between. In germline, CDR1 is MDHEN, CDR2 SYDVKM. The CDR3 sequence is CASLRQHQPQHF. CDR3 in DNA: TGTGCCAGCTTACGACAGCATCAGCCCCAGCATTTT.

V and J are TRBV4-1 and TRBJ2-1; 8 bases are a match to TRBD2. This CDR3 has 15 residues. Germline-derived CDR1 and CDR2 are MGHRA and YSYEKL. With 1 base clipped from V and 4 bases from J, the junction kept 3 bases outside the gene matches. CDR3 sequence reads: CASSQVQRGYNEQFF. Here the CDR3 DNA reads TGCGCCAGCAGCCAAGTGCAGCGGGGGTACAATGAGCAGTTCTTC.

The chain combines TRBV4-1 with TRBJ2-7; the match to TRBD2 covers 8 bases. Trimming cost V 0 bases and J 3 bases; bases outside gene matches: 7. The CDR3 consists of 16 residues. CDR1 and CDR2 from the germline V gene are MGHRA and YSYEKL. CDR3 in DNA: TGCGCCAGCAGCCAAGAGAAAGGTAGCGGGATCTACGAGCAGTACTTC. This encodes CASSQEKGSGIYEQYF.

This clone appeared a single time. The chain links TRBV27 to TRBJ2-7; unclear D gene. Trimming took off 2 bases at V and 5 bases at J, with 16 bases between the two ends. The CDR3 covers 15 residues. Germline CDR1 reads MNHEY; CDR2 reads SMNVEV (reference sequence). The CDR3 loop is CASSLGPARVHEQYF. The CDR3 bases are TGTGCCAGCAGTTTAGGCCCGGCCCGGGTCCACGAGCAGTACTTC.

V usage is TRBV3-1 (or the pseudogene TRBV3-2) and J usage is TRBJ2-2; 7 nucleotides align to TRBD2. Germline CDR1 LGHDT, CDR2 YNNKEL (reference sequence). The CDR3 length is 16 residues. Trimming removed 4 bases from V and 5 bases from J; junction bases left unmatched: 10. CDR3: CASSPREARPTGELFF. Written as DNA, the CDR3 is TGTGCCAGCAGCCCCCGGGAGGCCAGACCAACCGGGGAGCTGTTTTTT.